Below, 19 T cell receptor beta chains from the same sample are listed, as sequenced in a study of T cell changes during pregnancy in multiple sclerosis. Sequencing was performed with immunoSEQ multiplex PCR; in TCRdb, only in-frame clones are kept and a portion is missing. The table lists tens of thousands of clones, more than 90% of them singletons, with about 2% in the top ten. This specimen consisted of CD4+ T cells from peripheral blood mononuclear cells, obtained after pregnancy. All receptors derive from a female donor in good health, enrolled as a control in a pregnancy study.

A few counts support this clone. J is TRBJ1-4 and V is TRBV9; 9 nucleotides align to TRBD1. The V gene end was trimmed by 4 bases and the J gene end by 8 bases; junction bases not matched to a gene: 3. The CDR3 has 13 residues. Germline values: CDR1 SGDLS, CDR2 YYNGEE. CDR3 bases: TGTGCCAGCAGCCGACAGGGGGACGAAAAACTGTTTTTT. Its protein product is CASSRQGDEKLFF.

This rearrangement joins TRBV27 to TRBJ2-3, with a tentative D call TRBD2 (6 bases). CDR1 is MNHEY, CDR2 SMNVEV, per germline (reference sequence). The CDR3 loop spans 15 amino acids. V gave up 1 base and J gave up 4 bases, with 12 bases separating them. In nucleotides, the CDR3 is TGTGCCAGCAGTTTATTATGGGACTCCCCAGATACGCAGTATTTT. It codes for CASSLLWDSPDTQYF.

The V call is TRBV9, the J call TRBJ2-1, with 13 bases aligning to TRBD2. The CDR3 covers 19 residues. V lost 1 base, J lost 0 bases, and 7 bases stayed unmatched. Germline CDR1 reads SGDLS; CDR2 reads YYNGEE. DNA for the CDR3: TGTGCCAGCAGCGTAAGGACTAGCGGGAGCTTCAGCTCCTACAATGAGCAGTTCTTC. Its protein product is CASSVRTSGSFSSYNEQFF.

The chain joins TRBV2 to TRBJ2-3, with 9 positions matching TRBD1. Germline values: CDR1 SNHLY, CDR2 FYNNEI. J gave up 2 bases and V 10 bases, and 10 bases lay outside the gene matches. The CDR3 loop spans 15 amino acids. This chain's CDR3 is CATSRDRGNTDTQYF. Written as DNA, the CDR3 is TGTGCCACGAGCAGAGACAGGGGGAACACAGATACGCAGTATTTT.

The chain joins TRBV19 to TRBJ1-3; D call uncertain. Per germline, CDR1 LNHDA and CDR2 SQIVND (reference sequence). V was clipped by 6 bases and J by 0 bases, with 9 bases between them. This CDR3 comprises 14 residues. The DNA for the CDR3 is TGTGCCAGTAGCGGCGGTTACTCTGGAAACACCATATATTTT. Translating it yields CASSGGYSGNTIYF.

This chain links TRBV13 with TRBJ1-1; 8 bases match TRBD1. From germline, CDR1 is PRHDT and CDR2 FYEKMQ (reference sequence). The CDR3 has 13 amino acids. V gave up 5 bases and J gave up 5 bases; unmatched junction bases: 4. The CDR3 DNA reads TGTGCCAGCAGCGAAACAGGGGGGACTGAAGCTTTCTTT. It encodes CASSETGGTEAFF.

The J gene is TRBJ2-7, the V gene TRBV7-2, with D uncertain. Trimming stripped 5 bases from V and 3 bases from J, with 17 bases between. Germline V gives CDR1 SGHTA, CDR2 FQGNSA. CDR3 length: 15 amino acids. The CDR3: CASSRPLLAHYEQYF. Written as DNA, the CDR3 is TGTGCCAGCAGCAGACCACTACTCGCCCACTACGAGCAGTACTTC.

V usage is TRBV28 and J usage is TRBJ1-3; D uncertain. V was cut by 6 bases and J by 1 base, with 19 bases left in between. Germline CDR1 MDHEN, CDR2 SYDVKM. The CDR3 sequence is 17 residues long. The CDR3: CASSFGYELRSGNTIYF. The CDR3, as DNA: TGTGCCAGCAGCTTCGGGTATGAGCTGCGATCTGGAAACACCATATATTTT.

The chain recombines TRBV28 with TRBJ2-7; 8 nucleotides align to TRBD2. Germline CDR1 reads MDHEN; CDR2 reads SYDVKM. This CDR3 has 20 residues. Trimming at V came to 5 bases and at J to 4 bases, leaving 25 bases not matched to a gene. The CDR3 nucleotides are TGTGCCAGCAGTACACCACCCCGTCTGTCAAAGCGGGGGAACTGGTACGAGCAGTACTTC. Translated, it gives CASSTPPRLSKRGNWYEQYF.

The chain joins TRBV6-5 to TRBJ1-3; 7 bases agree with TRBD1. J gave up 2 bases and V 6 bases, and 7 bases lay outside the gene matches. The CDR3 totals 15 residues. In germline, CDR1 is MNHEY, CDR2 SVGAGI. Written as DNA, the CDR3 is TGTGCCAGCAGACCCGACAGGGTGGCTGGAAACACCATATATTTT. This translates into CASRPDRVAGNTIYF.

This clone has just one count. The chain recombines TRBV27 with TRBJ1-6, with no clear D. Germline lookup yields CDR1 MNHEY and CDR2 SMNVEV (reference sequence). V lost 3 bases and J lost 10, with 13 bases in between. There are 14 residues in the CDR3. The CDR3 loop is CASSFAGGVSPLHF. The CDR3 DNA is TGTGCCAGCAGTTTTGCCGGCGGCGTGTCACCCCTCCACTTT.

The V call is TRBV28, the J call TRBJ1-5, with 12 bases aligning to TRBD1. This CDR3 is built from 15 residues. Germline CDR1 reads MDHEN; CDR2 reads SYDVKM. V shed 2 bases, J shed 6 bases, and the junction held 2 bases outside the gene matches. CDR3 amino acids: CASSLGTGGPQPQHF. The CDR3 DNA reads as TGTGCCAGCAGTTTAGGGACAGGGGGCCCTCAGCCCCAGCATTTT.

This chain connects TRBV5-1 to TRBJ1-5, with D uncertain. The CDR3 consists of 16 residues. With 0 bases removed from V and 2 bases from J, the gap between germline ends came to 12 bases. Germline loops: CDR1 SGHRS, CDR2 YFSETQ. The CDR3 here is CASSLEPARGNQPQHF. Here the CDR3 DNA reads TGCGCCAGCAGCTTGGAACCGGCTCGGGGCAATCAGCCCCAGCATTTT.

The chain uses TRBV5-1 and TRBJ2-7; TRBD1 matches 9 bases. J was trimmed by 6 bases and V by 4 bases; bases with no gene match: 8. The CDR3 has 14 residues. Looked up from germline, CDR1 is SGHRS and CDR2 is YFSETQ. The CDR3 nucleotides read TGCGCCAGCAGCGGACAGGGGCTGGGTGGCGAGCAGTACTTC. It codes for CASSGQGLGGEQYF.

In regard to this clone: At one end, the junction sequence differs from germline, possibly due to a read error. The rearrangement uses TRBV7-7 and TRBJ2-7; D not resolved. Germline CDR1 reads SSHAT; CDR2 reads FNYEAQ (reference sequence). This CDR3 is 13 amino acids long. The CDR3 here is CASSIDGIGEQYF. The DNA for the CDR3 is TGTGCTAGCAGCATCGATGGTATCGGCGAGCAGTACTTC.

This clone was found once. For the CDR3, the DNA is TGTGCCAGCTCACCAAGGAGGACCCCCGATCAGCCCCAGCATTTT. Residues: CASSPRRTPDQPQHF. The chain employs TRBV18 and TRBJ1-5, with D unresolved. The germline V gene has CDR1 KGHSH and CDR2 LQKENI. The V end was cut by 2 bases, the J end by 5 bases, with 13 bases between. The CDR3 consists of 15 residues.

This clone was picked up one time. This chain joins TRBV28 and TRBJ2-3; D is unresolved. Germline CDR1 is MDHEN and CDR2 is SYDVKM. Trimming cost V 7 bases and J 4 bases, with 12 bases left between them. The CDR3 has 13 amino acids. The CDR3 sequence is CASTPQDSDTQYF. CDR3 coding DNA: TGTGCCAGCACCCCCCAAGACTCAGATACGCAGTATTTT.

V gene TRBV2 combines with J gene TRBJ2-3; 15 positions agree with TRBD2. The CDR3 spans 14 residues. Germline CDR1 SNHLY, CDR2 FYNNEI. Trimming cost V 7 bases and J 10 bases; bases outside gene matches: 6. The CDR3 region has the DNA TGTGCCAGCACTCCGGGACTAGCGGGAGGCCCGCAGTATTTT. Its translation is CASTPGLAGGPQYF.

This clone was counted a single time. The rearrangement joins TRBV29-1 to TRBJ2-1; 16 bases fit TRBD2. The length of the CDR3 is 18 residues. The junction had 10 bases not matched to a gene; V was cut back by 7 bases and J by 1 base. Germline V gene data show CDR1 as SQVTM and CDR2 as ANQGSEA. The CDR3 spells CSEQPGLAGGPSYNEQFF. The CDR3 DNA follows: TGCAGCGAGCAACCGGGACTAGCGGGAGGGCCATCCTACAATGAGCAGTTCTTC.